The table lists the clone carrying this T cell receptor (beta chain) with a few counts. The source of the sample is a study of OX40 agonist ivuxolimab in advanced cancers. Study details: Ivuxolimab, an agonist antibody against OX40 (CD134), was given to patients.

In germline, CDR1 is SNHLY, CDR2 FYNNEI. The CDR3 spans 16 residues. V was clipped by 6 bases and J by 0 bases, with 12 bases between them. TCRdb keeps only in-frame clones here, not all; method: immunoSEQ multiplex PCR. The repertoire holds around 50,000 clones, 70% to 90% seen once, with around 0.6% in the top ten. The clonotype originates from an adult with an advanced solid tumor such as melanoma, head and neck, liver or kidney cancer. The material sequenced was CD4+ or CD8+ T cells sorted from blood, taken in a trial of the OX40 agonist ivuxolimab. V usage is TRBV2 and J usage is TRBJ2-6; a possible D gene is TRBD1 (6 bases). The CDR3 loop is CASRHRALSGANVLTF. CDR3 coding DNA: TGTGCCAGCAGGCACAGGGCCCTCTCTGGGGCCAACGTCCTGACTTTC.